This T cell receptor beta chain stems from a study of CD8 T cells in ankylosing spondylitis. TCRdb re-analysed the 5' RACE reads in MiXCR, keeping a single row per CDR3 protein. The profile covers about 750,000 distinct CDR3 sequences, with around 17% appearing a single time and about a fifth taken by the ten largest. A word on this clonotype: What it recognizes is unknown.

General study findings and limits: The authors found the disease-linked clones to be CD8+ and relatively rare in peripheral blood. Matched ankylosing spondylitis synovial fluid reportedly showed significant enrichment of disease-linked clones. Seemingly characteristic of ankylosing spondylitis blood was a TCR beta motif consisting of under ten highly homologous variants.

The V end lost 0 bases, the J end lost 6 bases, and 13 bases lay between the germline ends. CDR1 and CDR2 (germline): SGHRS, YFSETQ. This CDR3 contains 15 residues. The chain employs TRBV5-1 and TRBJ2-1; maybe TRBD1 (5 bases). This receptor was identified in a male donor with ankylosing spondylitis. The sequenced sample was blood, either unsorted or a sorted T cell fraction (not recorded which). CDR3 DNA sequence: TGCGCCAGCAGCTTGGCGCAGGGTCTAGGCAATGAGCAGTTCTTC. Amino acids: CASSLAQGLGNEQFF.